The 32 T cell receptor beta chains reported below all come from one sample, sequenced in a study of blood T cell repertoires in COVID-19. TCRdb's copy holds only in-frame clones and misses some; the assay was immunoSEQ multiplex PCR. The data show approximately 47,000 clones, over 75% seen once. Sequencing was done on a sample of peripheral blood. These receptors were obtained from an elderly woman with COVID-19, enrolled during active disease.

In this sample, this clone turned up a few times. The chain is built from TRBV3-1 (or the pseudogene TRBV3-2) and TRBJ1-1; 8 bases agree with TRBD1. The CDR3 length is 15 residues. Unmatched junction bases numbered 7, after V lost 3 bases and J lost 4 bases. Germline V gene data show CDR1 as LGHDT and CDR2 as YNNKEL (reference sequence). The CDR3: CASSQGDRRSTEAFF. CDR3 DNA sequence: TGTGCCAGCAGCCAGGGGGACAGGAGGTCCACTGAAGCTTTCTTT.

V usage is TRBV6-4 and J usage is TRBJ2-2, with D tentatively TRBD1 (6 bases). Trimming removed 2 bases from V and 2 bases from J, with 12 bases in between. CDR3 length: 16 amino acids. Germline assignment: CDR1 MRHNA and CDR2 SNTAGT. CDR3 nucleotide sequence: TGTGCCAGCAGTGACCGGAGCAGGGGCAACACCGGGGAGCTGTTTTTT. Its translation is CASSDRSRGNTGELFF.

In this sample, this clone turned up once. This chain uses TRBV2 with TRBJ1-5; D is possibly TRBD1 (6 bases). V was trimmed by 6 bases and J by 0 bases, leaving 12 bases between them. The CDR3 consists of 15 residues. CDR1 is SNHLY, CDR2 FYNNEI, per germline. CDR3 nucleotides: TGTGCCAGCAGACAAGGGACAAGTAGCAATCAGCCCCAGCATTTT. As protein: CASRQGTSSNQPQHF. Full variable domain (outside the CDR3, taken from reference TRBV2 and TRBJ1-5): EPEVTQTPSHQVTQMGQEVILRCVPISNHLYFYWYRQILGQKVEFLVSFYNNEISEKSEIFDDQFSVERPDGSNFTLKIRSTKLEDSAMYFCASRQGTSSNQPQHFGDGTRLSIL.

The CDR3 spells CASSLAGGTSWGTEAFF. CDR3 nucleotide sequence: TGTGCCAGCAGCTTAGCGGGAGGGACATCTTGGGGCACTGAAGCTTTCTTT. The gene calls are TRBV7-6 and TRBJ1-1; perhaps TRBD1 as D (6 bases). V gave up 0 bases and J gave up 4 bases, with 18 bases separating them. The CDR3 length is 17 residues. CDR1 and CDR2 from the germline V gene are SGHVS and FNYEAQ.

A few counts support this clone. The genes are TRBV7-9 and TRBJ1-2; 8 positions agree with TRBD1. V was clipped by 0 bases and J by 7 bases; unmatched bases: 4. The germline V gene has CDR1 SEHNR and CDR2 FQNEAQ (reference sequence). The CDR3 is 14 residues long. CDR3 protein: CASSLAGQGFGYTF. In nucleotides, the CDR3 is TGTGCCAGCAGCTTAGCAGGACAGGGATTTGGCTACACCTTC.

The chain couples TRBV19 to TRBJ2-3; D perhaps matches TRBD2 (7 bases). Germline values: CDR1 LNHDA, CDR2 SQIVND (reference sequence). V dropped 5 bases and J dropped 2 bases, with 17 bases sitting between them. The CDR3 runs 16 residues. CDR3 protein: CASSDPGRGLTDTQYF. CDR3 DNA: TGTGCCAGTAGTGACCCAGGGCGGGGGCTCACAGATACGCAGTATTTT.

This chain connects TRBV5-1 to TRBJ1-2; 9 bases are a match to TRBD1. V was clipped by 4 bases and J by 8 bases; unmatched bases: 9. In germline, CDR1 is SGHRS, CDR2 YFSETQ. This CDR3 contains 14 residues. In nucleotides, the CDR3 is TGCGCCAGCAGCCTTAGGACAGGGGTTGGAGGCTACACCTTC. It codes for CASSLRTGVGGYTF.

This chain connects TRBV19 to TRBJ1-1, with D maybe TRBD1 (5 bases). V lost 4 bases and J lost 3, with 18 bases in between. CDR3 size: 16 residues. Germline assignment: CDR1 LNHDA and CDR2 SQIVND (reference sequence). The CDR3 nucleotides are TGTGCCAGTAGTAGAGAGGGGCTCCCACTGGACACTGAAGCTTTCTTT. Translation gives CASSREGLPLDTEAFF.

The rearrangement links TRBV7-2 to TRBJ1-1; D remains unclear. V gave up 2 bases and J gave up 1 base, with 5 bases separating them. Germline CDR1 is SGHTA and CDR2 is FQGNSA. This CDR3 is built from 13 residues. The CDR3 region is CASSLRRNTEAFF. CDR3 bases: TGTGCCAGCAGCTTAAGGAGGAACACTGAAGCTTTCTTT.

J is TRBJ1-6 and V is TRBV5-1; a weak D match, TRBD1 (6 bases). V gave up 4 bases and J gave up 2 bases, with 10 bases separating them. CDR1 is SGHRS, CDR2 YFSETQ, per germline. The CDR3 has 15 residues. CDR3 coding DNA: TGCGCCAGCAGCCCAGGGGTCCCCTATAATTCACCCCTCCACTTT. This translates into CASSPGVPYNSPLHF.

The rearrangement links TRBV2 to TRBJ1-1, with D maybe TRBD1 (5 bases). Germline assignment: CDR1 SNHLY and CDR2 FYNNEI. This CDR3 has 14 residues. V was pared by 4 bases and J by 1 base, with 10 bases between. Here the CDR3 reads CASSADTGNTEAFF. CDR3 in DNA: TGTGCCAGCAGTGCGGATACAGGGAACACTGAAGCTTTCTTT.

The chain combines TRBV19 with TRBJ1-1, with D uncertain. Trimming cost V 9 bases and J 1 base, with 9 bases left between them. CDR1 is LNHDA and CDR2 is SQIVND in the germline V gene (reference sequence). The CDR3 has 12 amino acids. CDR3 DNA: TGTGCCAGCGGGTTTTCGAACACTGAAGCTTTCTTT. This gives the protein CASGFSNTEAFF.

The sample holds one count of this clone. This chain connects TRBV6-5 to TRBJ1-4; D ambiguous. Trimming pared 6 bases from V and 0 bases from J, leaving 5 bases between. This CDR3 spans 13 amino acids. Germline V gene data show CDR1 as MNHEY and CDR2 as SVGAGI. The CDR3 DNA is TGTGCCAGCAGCTCTACAACTAATGAAAAACTGTTTTTT. It yields the protein CASSSTTNEKLFF.

The V gene is TRBV4-1, the J gene TRBJ2-7; 10 bases agree with TRBD2. The CDR3 spans 18 residues. V was pared by 3 bases and J by 0 bases, with 11 bases of the junction left unmatched. CDR1 and CDR2 (germline): MGHRA, YSYEKL. CDR3 sequence reads: CASSQDLAGAPSSYEQYF. In DNA form, the CDR3 reads TGCGCCAGCAGCCAGGATCTAGCGGGAGCGCCGAGCTCCTACGAGCAGTACTTC.

J is TRBJ1-2 and V is TRBV12-5, with D tentatively TRBD1 (5 bases). Germline V gene data show CDR1 as LGHNT and CDR2 as FRNRAP. V was trimmed by 3 bases and J by 7 bases, leaving 12 bases between them. The CDR3 is made up of 13 amino acids. Written as DNA, the CDR3 is TGTGCTAGTGGTTTCCTTCCGACAGCTGGCTACACCTTC. Residues: CASGFLPTAGYTF.

The CDR3 spells CASSDRGNSPLHF. DNA of the CDR3: TGTGCCAGCAGTGACAGGGGAAATTCACCCCTCCACTTT. The chain uses TRBV6-4 and TRBJ1-6; tentatively, D is TRBD1 (5 bases). V shed 2 bases and J shed 7 bases, with 6 bases lying between them. This CDR3 has 13 amino acids. Germline V gene lookup returns CDR1 MRHNA and CDR2 SNTAGT.

This clone was seen only a few times. V gene TRBV7-9 combines with J gene TRBJ2-5; 11 nucleotides match TRBD1. The CDR3 spans 16 residues. V lost 1 base, J lost 1 base, and 2 bases stayed unmatched. Looked up from germline, CDR1 is SEHNR and CDR2 is FQNEAQ (reference sequence). CDR3 in DNA: TGTGCCAGCAGCTTAGGGGGGACAGGGGGCCAAGAGACCCAGTACTTC. Protein product: CASSLGGTGGQETQYF.

This chain uses TRBV2 with TRBJ2-7, with D possibly matching TRBD1 (5 bases). This CDR3 spans 14 amino acids. Germline assignment: CDR1 SNHLY and CDR2 FYNNEI. The germline V and J ends were trimmed by 7 bases and 3 bases, with 16 bases remaining between them. The CDR3 DNA follows: TGTGCCAGCACCCTCCAGGGTCCGAACTACGAGCAGTACTTC. Protein: CASTLQGPNYEQYF. The whole variable domain, remainder taken from reference TRBV2 and TRBJ2-7, is EPEVTQTPSHQVTQMGQEVILRCVPISNHLYFYWYRQILGQKVEFLVSFYNNEISEKSEIFDDQFSVERPDGSNFTLKIRSTKLEDSAMYFCASTLQGPNYEQYFGPGTRLTVT.

The table lists this clone with a count of one. J is TRBJ2-1 and V is TRBV10-2, with 8 positions matching TRBD2. The germline CDR1 and CDR2 sequences are WSHSY and SAAADI. J gave up 5 bases and V 6 bases, and 6 bases lay outside the gene matches. The CDR3 consists of 14 residues. The CDR3 reads CASRERESHNEQFF. CDR3 bases: TGCGCCAGCAGAGAGCGGGAGAGCCACAATGAGCAGTTCTTC.

The rearrangement joins TRBV2 to TRBJ2-3, with TRBD2 matching over 8 bases. J lost 4 bases, V lost 10 bases, and 10 bases had no gene match. This CDR3 region has 14 residues. Germline-derived CDR1 and CDR2 are SNHLY and FYNNEI. The CDR3 coding sequence is TGTGCCACCGCCCCGGGGGGGTTCGCAGATACGCAGTATTTT. Translated, it gives CATAPGGFADTQYF.

The chain recombines TRBV3-1 (or the pseudogene TRBV3-2) with TRBJ1-2; 11 bases align to TRBD1. The J segment lost 4 bases and the V segment lost 0 bases, leaving 4 bases of the junction unmatched. The length of the CDR3 is 16 residues. Germline-derived CDR1 and CDR2 are LGHDT and YNNKEL (reference sequence). The CDR3 coding sequence is TGTGCCAGCAGCCAAGACTGGACAGGGGGCGTCTATGGCTACACCTTC. Translating it yields CASSQDWTGGVYGYTF.

V is TRBV27 and J is TRBJ2-7; TRBD1 matches 10 bases. This CDR3 contains 13 residues. The V segment lost 6 bases and the J segment 3 bases; nucleotides outside the gene matches: 2. Germline-derived CDR1 and CDR2 are MNHEY and SMNVEV (reference sequence). CDR3 residues: CASRGTGVYEQYF. CDR3 nucleotides: TGTGCCAGCAGGGGGACAGGGGTCTACGAGCAGTACTTC.

The chain couples TRBV9 to TRBJ2-1; 7 bases line up with TRBD1. The CDR3 consists of 15 residues. Per germline, CDR1 SGDLS and CDR2 YYNGEE. With V trimmed by 4 bases and J by 10 bases, 14 bases remained unmatched. The CDR3 protein is CASSLRDSGWVEQFF. DNA of the CDR3: TGTGCCAGCAGCCTAAGGGACAGTGGGTGGGTGGAGCAGTTCTTC. Variable domain in full (rest from reference TRBV9 and TRBJ2-1): DSGVTQTPKHLITATGQRVTLRCSPRSGDLSVYWYQQSLDQGLQFLIQYYNGEERAKGNILERFSAQQFPDLHSELNLSSLELGDSALYFCASSLRDSGWVEQFFGPGTRLTVL.

V gene TRBV25-1 combines with J gene TRBJ1-6; D is unclear. Germline V gives CDR1 MGHDK, CDR2 SYGVNS. The CDR3 is made up of 15 amino acids. Trimming removed 2 bases at V and 7 bases at J, with 12 bases between. The DNA for the CDR3 is TGTGCCAGCAGTGAAACCGGGTCCCCAAATTCACCCCTCCACTTT. Translation: CASSETGSPNSPLHF.

This rearrangement joins TRBV27 to TRBJ1-1; D unclear. The germline gives CDR1 MNHEY, CDR2 SMNVEV (reference sequence). The CDR3 covers 14 residues. V lost 0 bases and J 0 bases, leaving 5 bases between the germline ends. CDR3 region: CASSLSFMNTEAFF. In DNA, the CDR3 is TGTGCCAGCAGTTTATCTTTTATGAACACTGAAGCTTTCTTT.

The V gene is TRBV19, the J gene TRBJ2-7; the match to TRBD2 covers 12 bases. The junction had 5 bases not matched to a gene; V was cut back by 4 bases and J by 7 bases. In germline, CDR1 is LNHDA, CDR2 SQIVND (reference sequence). There are 14 residues in the CDR3. CDR3 region: CASSTTSGRWEQYF. For the CDR3, the DNA is TGTGCCAGTAGTACCACTAGCGGGAGGTGGGAGCAGTACTTC.

This sequence joins TRBV20-1 and TRBJ1-2; maybe TRBD1 (5 bases). The ends were cut back, 6 bases at V and 8 bases at J, with 13 bases in the middle. The length of the CDR3 is 11 residues. Germline CDR1 is DFQATT and CDR2 is SNEGSKA (reference sequence). CDR3 nucleotides: TGCAGTGCGGGCGCCCAGGGAGGCTACACCTTC. It codes for CSAGAQGGYTF.

A word on this clone: Here the CDR3 omits its conserved ending phenylalanine or tryptophan, so a read error is the likely source. Because the CDR3's place on the DNA is in doubt, the DNA is left out and the CDR3 is given as listed by TCRdb. J is TRBJ1-1 and V is TRBV2; TRBD1, the table's D call, was not compared with the DNA. Germline V gene data show CDR1 as SNHLY and CDR2 as FYNNEI. Both ends counted, the CDR3 spans 12 residues. CDR3 sequence reads: CASSARTGLDSV.

The chain carries TRBV10-2 and TRBJ1-3; tentatively, D is TRBD1 (5 bases). Germline V CDR1 and CDR2: WSHSY, SAAADI. V lost 2 bases and J lost 0, with 8 bases in between. The CDR3 is 15 residues long. CDR3: CASSERGLSGNTIYF. The CDR3 DNA reads TGCGCCAGCAGTGAGAGGGGACTCTCTGGAAACACCATATATTTT.

This clone was seen more than once but under ten times. The V and J genes are TRBV5-8 and TRBJ1-2; tentatively, D is TRBD1 (6 bases). Trimming removed 2 bases from V and 8 bases from J, with 16 bases in between. The V gene's germline CDR1 is SGHTS and CDR2 YDEGEE. This CDR3 has 14 residues. The CDR3 here is CASSLQGTALGYTF. The CDR3 DNA reads as TGTGCCAGCAGCTTACAGGGTACCGCGCTAGGCTACACCTTC.

V and J are TRBV7-9 and TRBJ2-3; no clear D gene. The CDR3 spans 11 residues. Germline V gene lookup returns CDR1 SEHNR and CDR2 FQNEAQ (reference sequence). The V end was cut by 5 bases, the J end by 2 bases, with 2 bases between. The CDR3 DNA reads as TGTGCCAGCAGCCTCACAGATACGCAGTATTTT. Translation gives CASSLTDTQYF.

The rearrangement uses TRBV28 and TRBJ1-1; D unclear. V lost 6 bases and J 0 bases, leaving 8 bases between the germline ends. This CDR3 spans 13 amino acids. The germline gives CDR1 MDHEN, CDR2 SYDVKM. The CDR3 region is CASRKTLNTEAFF. The CDR3, as DNA: TGTGCCAGCAGAAAAACATTGAACACTGAAGCTTTCTTT.